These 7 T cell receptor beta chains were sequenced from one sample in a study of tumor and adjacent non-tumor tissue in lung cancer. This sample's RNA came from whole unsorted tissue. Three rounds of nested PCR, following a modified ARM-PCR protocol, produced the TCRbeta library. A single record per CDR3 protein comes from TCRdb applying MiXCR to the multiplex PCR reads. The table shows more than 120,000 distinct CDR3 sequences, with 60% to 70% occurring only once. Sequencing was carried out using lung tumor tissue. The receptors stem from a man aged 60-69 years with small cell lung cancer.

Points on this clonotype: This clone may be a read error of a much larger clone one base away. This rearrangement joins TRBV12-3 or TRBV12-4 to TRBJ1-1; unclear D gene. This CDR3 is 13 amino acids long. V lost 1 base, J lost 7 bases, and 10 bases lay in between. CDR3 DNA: TGTGCCAGCAGTTTAGGGGATAGCATTGAAGCTTTCTTT. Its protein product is CASSLGDSIEAFF.

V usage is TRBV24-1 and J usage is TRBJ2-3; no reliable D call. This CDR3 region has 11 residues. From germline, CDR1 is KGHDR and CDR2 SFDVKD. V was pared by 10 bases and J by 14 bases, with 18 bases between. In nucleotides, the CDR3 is TGTGCCACAGGCGACGGAGACATGAGGTATTTT. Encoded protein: CATGDGDMRYF.

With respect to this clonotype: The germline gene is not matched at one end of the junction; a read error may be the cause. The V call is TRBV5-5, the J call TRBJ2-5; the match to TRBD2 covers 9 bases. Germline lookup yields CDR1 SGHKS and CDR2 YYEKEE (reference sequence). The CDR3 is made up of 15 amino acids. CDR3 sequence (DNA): TGTGCCAACAGCGGGAGGCCAGGGGTAAAGGAGACCCAGTACTTC. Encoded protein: CANSGRPGVKETQYF.

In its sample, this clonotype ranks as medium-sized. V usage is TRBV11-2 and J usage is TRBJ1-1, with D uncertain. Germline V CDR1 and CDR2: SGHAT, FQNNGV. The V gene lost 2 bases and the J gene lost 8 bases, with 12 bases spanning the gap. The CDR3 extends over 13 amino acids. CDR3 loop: CASSLLRVGEAFF. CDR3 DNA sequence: TGTGCCAGCAGCTTATTACGTGTCGGAGAAGCTTTCTTT.

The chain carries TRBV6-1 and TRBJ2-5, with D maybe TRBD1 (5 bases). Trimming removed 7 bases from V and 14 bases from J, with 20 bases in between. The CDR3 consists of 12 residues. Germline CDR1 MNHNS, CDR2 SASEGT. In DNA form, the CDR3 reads TGTGCCAGCAATCCACAGGTAGAGACCCGATACTTC. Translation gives CASNPQVETRYF.

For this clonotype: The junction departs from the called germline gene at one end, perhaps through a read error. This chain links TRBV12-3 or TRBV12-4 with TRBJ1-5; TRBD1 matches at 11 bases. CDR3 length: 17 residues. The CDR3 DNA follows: TGTGCCAGCAGTAAGGACAGGGGGCGTGCGAGCAAACAGCCCCAGCATTTC. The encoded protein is CASSKDRGRASKQPQHF.

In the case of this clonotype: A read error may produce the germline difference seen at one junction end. CDR3 nucleotide sequence: TGTGCCAGCAGTTTAGGCGGGAGGGGCGCCGGGGAGCTATTTTTT. Amino acids: CASSLGGRGAGELFF. The chain employs TRBV6-5 and TRBJ2-2; 9 nucleotides agree with TRBD2. The CDR3 runs 15 residues. Germline values: CDR1 MNHEY, CDR2 SVGAGI.